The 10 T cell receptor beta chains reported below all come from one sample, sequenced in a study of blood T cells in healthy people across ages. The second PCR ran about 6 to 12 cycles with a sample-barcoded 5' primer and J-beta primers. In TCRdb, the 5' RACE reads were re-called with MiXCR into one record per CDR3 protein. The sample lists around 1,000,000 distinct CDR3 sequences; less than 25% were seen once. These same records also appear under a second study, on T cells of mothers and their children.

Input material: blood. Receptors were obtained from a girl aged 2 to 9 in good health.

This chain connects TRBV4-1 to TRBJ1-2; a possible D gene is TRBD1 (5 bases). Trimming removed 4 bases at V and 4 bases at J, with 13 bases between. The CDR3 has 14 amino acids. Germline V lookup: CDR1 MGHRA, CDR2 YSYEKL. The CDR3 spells CASSPVQETYGYTF. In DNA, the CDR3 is TGCGCCAGCAGCCCCGTACAGGAAACCTATGGCTACACCTTC.

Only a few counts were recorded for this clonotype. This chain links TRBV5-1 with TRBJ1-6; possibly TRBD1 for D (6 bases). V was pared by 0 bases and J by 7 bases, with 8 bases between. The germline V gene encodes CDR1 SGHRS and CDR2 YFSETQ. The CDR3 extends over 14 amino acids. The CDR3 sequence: CASSLDTGNSPLHF. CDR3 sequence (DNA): TGCGCCAGCAGCTTGGATACAGGGAATTCACCCCTCCACTTT.

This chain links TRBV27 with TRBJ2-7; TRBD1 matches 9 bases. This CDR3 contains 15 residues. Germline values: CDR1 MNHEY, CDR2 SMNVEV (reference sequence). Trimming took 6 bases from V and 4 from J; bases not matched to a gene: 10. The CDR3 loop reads CASSLRTGVLYEQYF. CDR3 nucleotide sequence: TGTGCCAGCAGCTTACGGACAGGGGTTTTGTACGAGCAGTACTTC.

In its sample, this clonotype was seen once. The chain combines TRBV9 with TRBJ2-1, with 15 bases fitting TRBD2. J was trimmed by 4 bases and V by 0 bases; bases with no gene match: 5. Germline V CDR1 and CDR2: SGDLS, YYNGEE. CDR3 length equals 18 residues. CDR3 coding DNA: TGTGCCAGCAGCGTAGTGGGACTAGCGGGAGGAGGTTACAATGAGCAGTTCTTC. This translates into CASSVVGLAGGGYNEQFF.

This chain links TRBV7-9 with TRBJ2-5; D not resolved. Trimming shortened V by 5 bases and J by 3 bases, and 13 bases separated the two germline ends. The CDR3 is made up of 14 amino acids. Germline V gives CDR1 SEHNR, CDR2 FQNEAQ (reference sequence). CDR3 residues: CASSPFFGEETQYF. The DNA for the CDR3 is TGTGCCAGCAGCCCATTCTTTGGGGAAGAGACCCAGTACTTC.

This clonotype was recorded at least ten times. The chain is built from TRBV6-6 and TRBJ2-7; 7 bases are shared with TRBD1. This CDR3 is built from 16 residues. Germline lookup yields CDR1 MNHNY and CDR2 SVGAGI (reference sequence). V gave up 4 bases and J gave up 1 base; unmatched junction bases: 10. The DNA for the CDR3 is TGTGCCAGCAGTTTCGGACCCGGGACAGAGTCCTACGAGCAGTACTTC. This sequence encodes CASSFGPGTESYEQYF.

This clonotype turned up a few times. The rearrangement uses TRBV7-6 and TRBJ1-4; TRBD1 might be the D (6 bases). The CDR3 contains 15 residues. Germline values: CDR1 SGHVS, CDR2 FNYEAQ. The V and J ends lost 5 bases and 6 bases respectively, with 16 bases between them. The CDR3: CASSKGGQTDEKLFF. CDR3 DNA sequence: TGTGCCAGCAGCAAAGGCGGACAGACGGATGAAAAACTGTTTTTT.

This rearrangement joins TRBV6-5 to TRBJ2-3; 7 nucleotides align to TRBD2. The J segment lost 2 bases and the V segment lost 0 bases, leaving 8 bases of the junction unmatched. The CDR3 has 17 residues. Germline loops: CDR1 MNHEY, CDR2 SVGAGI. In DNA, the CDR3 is TGTGCCAGCAGTTACTCGAGTCAGCGGGGAGACACAGATACGCAGTATTTT. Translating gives CASSYSSQRGDTDTQYF.

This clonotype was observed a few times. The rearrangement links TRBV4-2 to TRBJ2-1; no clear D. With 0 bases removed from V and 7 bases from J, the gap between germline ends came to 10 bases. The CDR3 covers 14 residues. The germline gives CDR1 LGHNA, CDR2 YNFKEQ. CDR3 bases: TGTGCCAGCAGCCAAGATGGTACACGAAATGAGCAGTTCTTC. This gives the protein CASSQDGTRNEQFF.

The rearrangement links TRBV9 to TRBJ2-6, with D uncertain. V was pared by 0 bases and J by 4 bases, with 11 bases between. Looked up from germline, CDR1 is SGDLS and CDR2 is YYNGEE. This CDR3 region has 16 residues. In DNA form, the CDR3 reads TGTGCCAGCAGCGTAGTCCCTATAAGGGGGGCCAACGTCCTGACTTTC. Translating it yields CASSVVPIRGANVLTF. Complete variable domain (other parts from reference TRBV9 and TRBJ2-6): DSGVTQTPKHLITATGQRVTLRCSPRSGDLSVYWYQQSLDQGLQFLIQYYNGEERAKGNILERFSAQQFPDLHSELNLSSLELGDSALYFCASSVVPIRGANVLTFGAGSRLTVL.